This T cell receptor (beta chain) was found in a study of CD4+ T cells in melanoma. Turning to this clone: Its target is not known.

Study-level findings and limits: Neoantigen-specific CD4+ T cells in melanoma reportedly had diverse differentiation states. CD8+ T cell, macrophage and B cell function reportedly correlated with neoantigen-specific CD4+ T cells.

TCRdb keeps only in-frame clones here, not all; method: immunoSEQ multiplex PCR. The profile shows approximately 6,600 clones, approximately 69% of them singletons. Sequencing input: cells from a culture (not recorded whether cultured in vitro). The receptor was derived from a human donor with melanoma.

The CDR3 nucleotides read TGTGCCGGCAGCGCGAGTCCCACAGATACGCAGTATTTT. It translates to CAGSASPTDTQYF. The chain recombines TRBV19 with TRBJ2-3; no firm D call. Trimming left V 11 bases short and J 2 bases short, with 14 bases between. The CDR3 is made up of 13 amino acids. CDR1 is LNHDA, CDR2 SQIVND, per germline (reference sequence). The whole variable domain, filled in from reference TRBV19 and TRBJ2-3, reads DGGITQSPKYLFRKEGQNVTLSCEQNLNHDAMYWYRQDPGQGLRLIYYSQIVNDFQKGDIAEGYSVSREKKESFPLTVTSAQKNPTAFYLCAGSASPTDTQYFGPGTRLTVL.